Below, 9 T cell receptor beta chains from the same sample are listed, as sequenced in a study of vaccination and CD4 T cells after COVID-19. Each CDR3 protein gets one entry after TCRdb re-called the PCR reads with MiXCR. The data show under 30,000 distinct CDR3 sequences, roughly 50% seen once. Time point defined: late sampling 161 to 241 days after vaccination in three convalescent patients. The specimen comprised CD4+ T cells from blood, sampled about 7 months after SARS-CoV-2 vaccination. These receptors were taken from a human donor who had recovered from COVID-19.

V gene TRBV20-1 combines with J gene TRBJ2-2; a weak D match, TRBD1 (5 bases). Trimming removed 6 bases at V and 3 bases at J, with 20 bases between. This CDR3 has 16 amino acids. Germline V gene lookup returns CDR1 DFQATT and CDR2 SNEGSKA (reference sequence). The CDR3 DNA sequence: TGCAGTGCCCCCCACGAAGGGGCCTCGGACACCGGGGAGCTGTTTTTT. Translation: CSAPHEGASDTGELFF.

The V call is TRBV6-2 or TRBV6-3, the J call TRBJ1-5; 9 nucleotides agree with TRBD1. The ends lost 2 bases at V and 2 bases at J; junction bases unmatched: 10. CDR3 length: 18 residues. The V gene's germline CDR1 is MNHEY and CDR2 SVGEGT. CDR3 DNA: TGTGCCAGCAGTTACCCACCCGGACAGGGGAGCGGCAATCAGCCCCAGCATTTT. Translation gives CASSYPPGQGSGNQPQHF.

The V call is TRBV6-5, the J call TRBJ2-2, with 9 nucleotides matching TRBD1. CDR1 and CDR2 from the germline V gene are MNHEY and SVGAGI. The CDR3 is made up of 16 amino acids. V was clipped by 0 bases and J by 7 bases; unmatched bases: 6. The CDR3 bases are TGTGCCAGCAGTTACTCCGGGACAGGGACGGACGGGGAGCTGTTTTTT. It codes for CASSYSGTGTDGELFF.

The sample holds a few counts of this clonotype. This chain links TRBV20-1 with TRBJ1-4; D remains unclear. V lost 3 bases to trimming and J lost 5 bases, with 7 bases between them. This CDR3 has 12 residues. In germline, CDR1 is DFQATT, CDR2 SNEGSKA (reference sequence). CDR3 amino acids: CSASHENEKLFF. CDR3 in DNA: TGCAGTGCTAGTCACGAAAATGAAAAACTGTTTTTT.

The chain has TRBV20-1 and TRBJ2-5; possibly TRBD2 for D (5 bases). Germline CDR1 DFQATT, CDR2 SNEGSKA (reference sequence). The ends were cut back, 0 bases at V and 5 bases at J, with 16 bases in the middle. CDR3 size: 15 residues. The CDR3 DNA is TGCAGTGCTAGAGACCCAGGACTGGGGAAGGAGACCCAGTACTTC. Amino acid sequence: CSARDPGLGKETQYF.

This clonotype came up a few times. For the CDR3, the DNA is TGTGCCAGCAATCTAGCGGGAGTGAAATCCCCCAATGAGCAGTTCTTC. Its protein product is CASNLAGVKSPNEQFF. V and J are TRBV19 and TRBJ2-1, with 10 bases lining up with TRBD2. This CDR3 has 16 residues. Unmatched junction bases numbered 14, after V lost 9 bases and J lost 6 bases. Per the germline V gene, CDR1 is LNHDA and CDR2 is SQIVND (reference sequence).

In its sample, this clonotype is medium-sized. CDR3 sequence: CASSLQQGEETQYF. The CDR3 nucleotides are TGTGCCAGCAGCCTCCAACAGGGAGAAGAGACCCAGTACTTC. The gene calls are TRBV7-9 and TRBJ2-5; D may be TRBD1 (6 bases). Germline V gene sequence: CDR1 SEHNR, CDR2 FQNEAQ (reference sequence). V lost 5 bases, J lost 3 bases, and 13 bases lay in between. The length of the CDR3 is 14 residues.

The chain recombines TRBV19 with TRBJ2-5, with a tentative D call TRBD1 (5 bases). The CDR3 is made up of 15 amino acids. V was pared by 6 bases and J by 1 base, with 15 bases between. Germline CDR1 LNHDA, CDR2 SQIVND (reference sequence). CDR3 DNA: TGTGCCAGTAGCCCAGGATCAGGGATCCAAGAGACCCAGTACTTC. It encodes CASSPGSGIQETQYF.

The J gene is TRBJ1-1, the V gene TRBV2; D gene uncertain. Trimming cost V 3 bases and J 10 bases, with 18 bases left between them. Germline assignment: CDR1 SNHLY and CDR2 FYNNEI. CDR3 length equals 14 residues. The CDR3: CASSETFQVDGAFF. The CDR3 bases are TGTGCCAGCAGTGAGACCTTTCAGGTCGATGGAGCTTTCTTT.